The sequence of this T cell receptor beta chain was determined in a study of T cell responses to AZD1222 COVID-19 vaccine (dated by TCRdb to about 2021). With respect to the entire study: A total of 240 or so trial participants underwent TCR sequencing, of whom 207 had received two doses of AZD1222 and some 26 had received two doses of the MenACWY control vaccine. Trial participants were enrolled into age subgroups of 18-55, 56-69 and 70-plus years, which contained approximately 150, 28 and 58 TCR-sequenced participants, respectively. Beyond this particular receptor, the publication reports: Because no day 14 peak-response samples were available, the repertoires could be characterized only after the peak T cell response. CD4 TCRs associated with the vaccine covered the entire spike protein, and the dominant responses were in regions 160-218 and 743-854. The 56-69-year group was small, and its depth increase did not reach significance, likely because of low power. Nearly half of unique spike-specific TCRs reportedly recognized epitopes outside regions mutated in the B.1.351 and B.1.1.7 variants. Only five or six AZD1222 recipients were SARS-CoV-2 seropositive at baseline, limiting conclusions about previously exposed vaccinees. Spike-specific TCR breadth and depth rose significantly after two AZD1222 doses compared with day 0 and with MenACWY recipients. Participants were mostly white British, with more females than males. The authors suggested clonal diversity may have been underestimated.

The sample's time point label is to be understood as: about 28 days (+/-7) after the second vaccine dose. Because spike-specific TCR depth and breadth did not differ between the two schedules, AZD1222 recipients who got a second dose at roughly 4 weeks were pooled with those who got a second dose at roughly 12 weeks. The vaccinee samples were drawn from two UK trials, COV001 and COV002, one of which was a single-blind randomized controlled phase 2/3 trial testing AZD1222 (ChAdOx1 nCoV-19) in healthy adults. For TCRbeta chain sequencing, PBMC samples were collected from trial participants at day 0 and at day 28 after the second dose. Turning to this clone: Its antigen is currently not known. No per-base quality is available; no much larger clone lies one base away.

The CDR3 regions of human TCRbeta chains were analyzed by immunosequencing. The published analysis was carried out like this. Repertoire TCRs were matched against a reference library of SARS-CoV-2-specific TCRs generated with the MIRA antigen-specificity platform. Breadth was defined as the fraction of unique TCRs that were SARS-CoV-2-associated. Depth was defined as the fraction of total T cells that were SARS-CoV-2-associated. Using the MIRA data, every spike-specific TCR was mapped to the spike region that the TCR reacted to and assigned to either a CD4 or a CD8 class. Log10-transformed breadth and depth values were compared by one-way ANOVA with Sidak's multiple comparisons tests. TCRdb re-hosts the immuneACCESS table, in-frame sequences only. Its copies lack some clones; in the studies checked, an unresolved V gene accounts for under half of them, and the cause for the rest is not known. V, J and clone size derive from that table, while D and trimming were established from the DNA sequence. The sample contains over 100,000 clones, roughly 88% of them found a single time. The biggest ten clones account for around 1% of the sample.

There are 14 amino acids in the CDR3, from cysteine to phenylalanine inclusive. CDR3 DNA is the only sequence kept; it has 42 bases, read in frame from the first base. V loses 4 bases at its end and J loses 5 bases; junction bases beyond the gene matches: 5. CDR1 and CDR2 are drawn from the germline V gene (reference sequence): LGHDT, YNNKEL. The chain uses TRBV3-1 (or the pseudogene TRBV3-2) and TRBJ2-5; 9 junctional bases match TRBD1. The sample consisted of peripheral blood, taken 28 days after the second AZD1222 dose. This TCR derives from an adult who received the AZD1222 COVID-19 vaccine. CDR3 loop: CASSLGQGGETQYF. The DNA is TGTGCCAGCAGCCTGGGACAGGGTGGCGAGACCCAGTACTTC.